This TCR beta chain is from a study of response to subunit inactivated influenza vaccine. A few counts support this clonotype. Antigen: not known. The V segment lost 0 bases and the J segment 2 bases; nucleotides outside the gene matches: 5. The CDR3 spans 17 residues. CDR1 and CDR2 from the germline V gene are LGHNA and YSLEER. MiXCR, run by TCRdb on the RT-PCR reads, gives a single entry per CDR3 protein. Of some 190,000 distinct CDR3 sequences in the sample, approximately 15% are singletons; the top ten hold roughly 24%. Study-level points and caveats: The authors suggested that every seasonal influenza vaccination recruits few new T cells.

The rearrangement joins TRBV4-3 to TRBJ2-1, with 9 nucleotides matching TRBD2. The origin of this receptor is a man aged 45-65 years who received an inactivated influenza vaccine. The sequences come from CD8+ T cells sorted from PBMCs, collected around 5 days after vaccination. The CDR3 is CASSQDRASGTYNEQFF. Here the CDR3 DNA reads TGCGCCAGCAGCCAAGATAGGGCTAGCGGGACCTACAATGAGCAGTTCTTC.